Below are 17 T cell receptor beta chains sequenced from a single sample in a study of T cells in Graves' hyperthyroidism and ophthalmopathy. RNA transcripts yielded amplified TCR beta CDR3 regions. HTBI primers were employed in a first-round RT-PCR of the TCR CDR3. Each CDR3 protein is one row after TCRdb ran MiXCR on the multiplex PCR reads. The table shows hundreds of thousands of distinct CDR3 sequences, with under 20% occurring only once. The sequencing sample was made of blood. These receptors were taken from a woman under 30 with Graves' hyperthyroidism.

This clonotype was recorded many times. The chain recombines TRBV28 with TRBJ1-1, with TRBD1 as a possible D gene (6 bases). The CDR3 spans 12 residues. V lost 8 bases to trimming and J lost 5 bases, with 12 bases between them. The germline V gene has CDR1 MDHEN and CDR2 SYDVKM. Here the CDR3 DNA reads TGTGCCAGCGCCCAGGGGAATACTGAAGCTTTCTTT. Amino acid sequence: CASAQGNTEAFF.

This clonotype was picked up many times. The chain uses TRBV6-1 and TRBJ1-2, with D tentatively TRBD1 (5 bases). This CDR3 region has 13 residues. Germline values: CDR1 MNHNS, CDR2 SASEGT. The V end was cut by 6 bases, the J end by 0 bases, with 8 bases between. CDR3 sequence: CASRTASNYGYTF. DNA of the CDR3: TGTGCCAGCAGGACAGCCTCTAACTATGGCTACACCTTC.

This clonotype was counted many times. The chain links TRBV2 to TRBJ1-1; 7 nucleotides align to TRBD1. This CDR3 comprises 19 residues. V lost 6 bases, J lost 3 bases, and 22 bases stayed unmatched. Germline CDR1 reads SNHLY; CDR2 reads FYNNEI. CDR3 nucleotides: TGTGCCAGCAGGGGCCCCGTTAGCGGCAGGGGGGCGGAGTACACTGAAGCTTTCTTT. The encoded protein is CASRGPVSGRGAEYTEAFF.

The sample holds many counts of this clonotype. The chain links TRBV9 to TRBJ1-5; D remains unclear. CDR1 and CDR2 from the germline V gene are SGDLS and YYNGEE. V was clipped by 0 bases and J by 4 bases, with 11 bases between them. The CDR3 is made up of 15 amino acids. CDR3 in DNA: TGTGCCAGCAGCGTAGGCTTTGATTGGAATCAGCCCCAGCATTTT. Translated, it gives CASSVGFDWNQPQHF.

In its sample, this clonotype was seen many times. The chain combines TRBV2 with TRBJ2-7; 8 positions match TRBD1. The V segment lost 6 bases and the J segment 5 bases; nucleotides outside the gene matches: 9. Germline V gene lookup returns CDR1 SNHLY and CDR2 FYNNEI. This CDR3 is built from 14 residues. CDR3 DNA sequence: TGTGCCAGCAGGGCGGACAGGGTGGGCAACGAGCAGTACTTC. Its translation is CASRADRVGNEQYF.

This clonotype was recorded at least ten times. This chain uses TRBV27 with TRBJ1-2; no clear D. Looked up from germline, CDR1 is MNHEY and CDR2 is SMNVEV (reference sequence). Deletions cut 5 bases from V and 5 bases from J, with 12 bases between. The CDR3 loop spans 13 amino acids. The CDR3 reads CASSRNLVYGYTF. The CDR3, as DNA: TGTGCCAGCAGTAGGAACCTGGTATATGGCTACACCTTC.

As regards this clonotype: Since a much larger clone is just one base distant, this may be a read error. This chain uses TRBV20-1 with TRBJ2-7, with TRBD2 identical over 8 bases. The CDR3 extends over 14 amino acids. Germline lookup yields CDR1 DFQATT and CDR2 SNEGSKA (reference sequence). V was pared by 5 bases and J by 2 bases, with 8 bases of the junction left unmatched. CDR3 bases: TGCAGTGCTCTATACTGCGGGGGGCCCTACGAGCAGTACTTC. It codes for CSALYCGGPYEQYF.

This clonotype was picked up a small number of times. As DNA, the CDR3 is TGTGCCAGCTCGGTTACCCAAGAGACCCAGTACTTC. As protein: CASSVTQETQYF. The gene calls are TRBV12-3 or TRBV12-4 and TRBJ2-5; D uncertain. The germline V and J ends were trimmed by 8 bases and 1 base, with 8 bases remaining between them. The CDR3 covers 12 residues.

V usage is TRBV19 and J usage is TRBJ1-5; 7 positions match TRBD1. V dropped 7 bases and J dropped 4; count of bases not matched to a gene: 10. Germline values: CDR1 LNHDA, CDR2 SQIVND (reference sequence). The CDR3 spans 15 residues. The CDR3 is CASTSRTGGNQPQHF. The CDR3, as DNA: TGTGCCAGTACGAGCAGGACAGGTGGGAATCAGCCCCAGCATTTT.

At least ten counts were recorded for this clonotype. The chain links TRBV12-3 or TRBV12-4 to TRBJ1-1; weak D call: TRBD1 (5 bases). This CDR3 comprises 12 residues. V was pared by 6 bases and J by 10 bases, with 15 bases between. The CDR3 here is CASSLGRDGAFF. For the CDR3, the DNA is TGTGCCAGCAGCCTTGGCAGGGACGGAGCTTTCTTT.

This clonotype was observed many times. The CDR3 DNA sequence: TGTGCCAGCAGCTTATACAGGGGGCTGATGAACACTGAAGCTTTCTTT. Its translation: CASSLYRGLMNTEAFF. The chain is built from TRBV11-2 and TRBJ1-1, with 9 bases lining up with TRBD1. V lost 2 bases and J lost 0; bases outside the gene matches: 4. This CDR3 has 16 amino acids. Germline CDR1 is SGHAT and CDR2 is FQNNGV.

This clonotype was seen many times. The rearrangement joins TRBV28 to TRBJ1-5; D is uncertain. Germline CDR1 is MDHEN and CDR2 is SYDVKM. The CDR3 loop spans 13 amino acids. V was pared by 8 bases and J by 0 bases, with 8 bases between. The CDR3 reads CASGGYSNQPQHF. DNA for the CDR3: TGTGCCAGCGGTGGATATAGCAATCAGCCCCAGCATTTT.

This clonotype has at least ten counts. The chain is built from TRBV7-9 and TRBJ1-2; the D gene is possibly TRBD1 (5 bases). This CDR3 comprises 13 residues. Per the germline V gene, CDR1 is SEHNR and CDR2 is FQNEAQ (reference sequence). V was cut by 5 bases and J by 6 bases, with 13 bases left in between. DNA of the CDR3: TGTGCCAGCAGCGAGGACACGCAGGATGGCTACACCTTC. Its protein product is CASSEDTQDGYTF. Full variable domain (remainder filled in from reference TRBV7-9 and TRBJ1-2): DTGVSQNPRHKITKRGQNVTFRCDPISEHNRLYWYRQTLGQGPEFLTYFQNEAQLEKSRLLSDRFSAERPKGSFSTLEIQRTEQGDSAMYLCASSEDTQDGYTFGSGTRLTVV.

This clonotype has a count of ten or more. The genes are TRBV6-5 and TRBJ1-5, with D perhaps TRBD1 (6 bases). Germline CDR1 reads MNHEY; CDR2 reads SVGAGI. Deletions cut 7 bases from V and 4 bases from J, with 17 bases between. The CDR3 runs 15 residues. The CDR3 is CASNWGAQGNQPQHF. The CDR3 DNA follows: TGTGCCAGCAATTGGGGGGCGCAAGGTAATCAGCCCCAGCATTTT.

This chain joins TRBV18 and TRBJ2-5; TRBD2 is a possible D gene (5 bases). This CDR3 is 14 amino acids long. V lost 8 bases and J 5 bases, leaving 18 bases between the germline ends. Germline V lookup: CDR1 KGHSH, CDR2 LQKENI. The CDR3 region is CASDRGLRLETQYF. CDR3 bases: TGTGCCAGCGACCGAGGACTCCGTTTGGAGACCCAGTACTTC. Together with reference TRBV18 and TRBJ2-5, the CDR3 gives the full variable domain: NAGVMQNPRHLVRRRGQEARLRCSPMKGHSHVYWYRQLPEEGLKFMVYLQKENIIDESGMPKERFSAEFPKEGPSILRIQQVVRGDSAAYFCASDRGLRLETQYFGPGTRLLVL.

This clonotype was recorded once. The chain uses TRBV6-4 and TRBJ2-3; 8 bases are a match to TRBD2. The CDR3 spans 15 residues. V was clipped by 0 bases and J by 3 bases; unmatched bases: 2. In germline, CDR1 is MRHNA, CDR2 SNTAGT. This CDR3 reads CASSDSSGATDTQYF. CDR3 coding DNA: TGTGCCAGCAGTGACTCTAGCGGGGCGACAGATACGCAGTATTTT.

This clonotype turned up a few times. The V gene is TRBV28, the J gene TRBJ2-7; D uncertain. V dropped 1 base and J dropped 2 bases, with 15 bases sitting between them. Germline-derived CDR1 and CDR2 are MDHEN and SYDVKM. The CDR3 extends over 16 amino acids. The CDR3, as DNA: TGTGCCAGCAGTTTATTCGGACGGGTAGAAACCTACGAGCAGTACTTC. Residues: CASSLFGRVETYEQYF.